Following are 30 T cell receptor beta chains from one sample sequenced in a study of blood T cell repertoires in COVID-19 (dated by TCRdb to the early 2020s). Libraries were made using the immunoSEQ multiplex PCR assay. TCRdb provides this immuneACCESS table in a form limited to in-frame rearrangements. Some clones are lacking; in checked studies, under half of them reflect an unresolved V gene, and why the rest are absent is not known. This sample gives around 700,000 clones in total; over 80% of them show up just once. The ten biggest clones cover 0.2% to 0.3% of the sample. Sequences were obtained from peripheral blood. The receptor source for this set is a woman between 18 and 29 years old with acute or convalescent COVID-19.

CDR3 sequence: CASSLWGEDQPQHF. The CDR3 DNA follows: TGTGCCAGCAGCTTATGGGGGGAAGATCAGCCCCAGCATTTT. V gene TRBV7-9 combines with J gene TRBJ1-5, with D possibly TRBD1 on 5 matching bases. CDR1 SEHNR and CDR2 FQNEAQ come from the germline V gene (reference sequence). The CDR3 contains 14 residues. Trimming took off 2 bases at V and 5 bases at J, with 10 bases between the two ends.

V is TRBV9 and J is TRBJ2-1; tentatively, D is TRBD1 (6 bases). The CDR3 sequence is 15 residues long. Trimming removed 4 bases at V and 2 bases at J, with 13 bases between. The germline CDR1 and CDR2 sequences are SGDLS and YYNGEE. The CDR3 spells CASSPPAGAYNEQFF. CDR3 DNA sequence: TGTGCCAGCAGCCCCCCGGCAGGGGCCTACAATGAGCAGTTCTTC.

The rearrangement uses TRBV15 and TRBJ1-1, with D possibly TRBD1 on 5 matching bases. The CDR3 runs 16 residues. Trimming stripped 0 bases from V and 3 bases from J, with 14 bases between. Germline CDR1 LNHNV, CDR2 YYDKDF (reference sequence). The CDR3 DNA is TGTGCCACCAGCAGAGATCTAGGGTGGGGGGACACTGAAGCTTTCTTT. Its translation: CATSRDLGWGDTEAFF.

The J gene is TRBJ1-1, the V gene TRBV2; a possible D gene is TRBD1 (6 bases). Trimming stripped 6 bases from V and 7 bases from J, with 15 bases between. The CDR3 length is 13 residues. Germline CDR1 is SNHLY and CDR2 is FYNNEI. The DNA of the CDR3 is TGTGCCAGCAGCGCCACATACAGGGTTGAAGCTTTCTTT. Translation gives CASSATYRVEAFF.

V and J are TRBV3-1 (or the pseudogene TRBV3-2) and TRBJ2-1; 7 bases agree with TRBD2. The CDR3 is 15 amino acids. With V trimmed by 4 bases and J by 3 bases, 6 bases remained unmatched. CDR1 is LGHDT, CDR2 YNNKEL, per germline (reference sequence). The DNA of the CDR3 is TGTGCCAGCAGCCTACGCGGGGGTCTCTACAATGAGCAGTTCTTC. This translates into CASSLRGGLYNEQFF.

The rearrangement joins TRBV5-4 to TRBJ2-6; the D gene is possibly TRBD2 (5 bases). The CDR3 spans 17 residues. Germline CDR1 reads SGHNT; CDR2 reads YYREEE (reference sequence). Trimming removed 7 bases from V and 3 bases from J, with 20 bases in between. Here the CDR3 DNA reads TGTGCCAGCCGGCATTGGAGGAAGGGCAATGGGGCCAACGTCCTGACTTTC. Translation: CASRHWRKGNGANVLTF.

This chain joins TRBV7-8 and TRBJ2-7, with D possibly TRBD1 on 5 matching bases. Trimming stripped 5 bases from V and 5 bases from J, with 10 bases between. Germline CDR1 reads SGHVS; CDR2 reads FQNEAQ. There are 12 residues in the CDR3. The CDR3 spells CASSSTGNEQYF. In nucleotides, the CDR3 is TGTGCCAGCAGCAGTACAGGCAACGAGCAGTACTTC.

The table lists this clone with a count of one. V gene TRBV19 combines with J gene TRBJ1-4, with 10 nucleotides matching TRBD1. The CDR3 extends over 19 amino acids. V trimming: 0 bases; J trimming: 2 bases; junction bases outside the gene matches: 9. CDR1 is LNHDA and CDR2 is SQIVND in the germline V gene (reference sequence). The CDR3 nucleotides read TGTGCCAGTAGTATAGATCTTCCCGGACAGGGGGAGACTAATGAAAAACTGTTTTTT. This gives the protein CASSIDLPGQGETNEKLFF.

J is TRBJ1-1 and V is TRBV21-1; TRBD1 is taken as the D call from the table, unchecked against the DNA. TRBV21-1 is a recognized pseudogene. This CDR3 region has 15 residues. CDR3 protein: CASSNGHDRGGVAFF. In DNA, the CDR3 is TGTGCCAGCAGCAATGGTCATGACAGGGGAGGGGTGGCTTTCTTT.

The chain carries TRBV19 and TRBJ2-5; 7 nucleotides align to TRBD1. The CDR3 consists of 13 residues. Germline V gives CDR1 LNHDA, CDR2 SQIVND (reference sequence). With V trimmed by 8 bases and J by 1 base, 4 bases remained unmatched. Here the CDR3 reads CASATGAQETQYF. The CDR3 nucleotides are TGTGCCAGTGCAACAGGGGCCCAAGAGACCCAGTACTTC. Combining the CDR3 with reference TRBV19 and TRBJ2-5 gives the whole variable domain DGGITQSPKYLFRKEGQNVTLSCEQNLNHDAMYWYRQDPGQGLRLIYYSQIVNDFQKGDIAEGYSVSREKKESFPLTVTSAQKNPTAFYLCASATGAQETQYFGPGTRLLVL.

This clone is a singleton in its sample. This sequence joins TRBV5-1 and TRBJ1-1; perhaps TRBD1 as D (6 bases). The length of the CDR3 is 18 residues. CDR1 and CDR2 from the germline V gene are SGHRS and YFSETQ. The V end was cut by 0 bases, the J end by 1 base, with 19 bases between. The CDR3 is CASSLAGVTGLWNTEAFF. Written as DNA, the CDR3 is TGCGCCAGCAGCTTGGCCGGGGTGACAGGCCTTTGGAACACTGAAGCTTTCTTT.

V and J are TRBV5-1 and TRBJ1-1; possible D gene TRBD1, 6 bases. Trimming cost V 0 bases and J 4 bases, with 13 bases left between them. This CDR3 has 15 amino acids. Germline V gene sequence: CDR1 SGHRS, CDR2 YFSETQ. CDR3 nucleotides: TGCGCCAGCAGCTTGGAGGGTCAGGGGAGCACTGAAGCTTTCTTT. This encodes CASSLEGQGSTEAFF.

The gene calls are TRBV2 and TRBJ1-4; D is ambiguous. The CDR3 contains 12 residues. Germline assignment: CDR1 SNHLY and CDR2 FYNNEI. V lost 4 bases, J lost 16 bases, and 16 bases lay in between. CDR3 residues: CASSVRTGNTFF. CDR3 coding DNA: TGTGCCAGCAGTGTTAGAACGGGAAATACGTTTTTT.

V and J are TRBV30 and TRBJ1-6; 7 nucleotides align to TRBD1. Trimming took 1 base from V and 9 from J; bases not matched to a gene: 15. The CDR3 runs 17 residues. The germline V gene encodes CDR1 GTSNPN and CDR2 SVGIG (reference sequence). Here the CDR3 reads CAWSEGGTGVFGSPLHF. CDR3 coding DNA: TGTGCCTGGAGTGAAGGGGGAACAGGGGTGTTTGGTTCACCCCTCCACTTT.

This chain links TRBV6-1 with TRBJ2-7, with D possibly TRBD1 on 6 matching bases. This CDR3 region has 16 residues. Trimming removed 1 base at V and 1 base at J, with 14 bases between. The germline V gene has CDR1 MNHNS and CDR2 SASEGT. The CDR3 bases are TGTGCCAGCAGTGAAGAATGGGGGCTGATTTCCTACGAGCAGTACTTC. Its protein product is CASSEEWGLISYEQYF.

The chain couples TRBV2 to TRBJ1-5; unclear D gene. Germline loops: CDR1 SNHLY, CDR2 FYNNEI. The CDR3 is made up of 16 amino acids. Trimming pared 6 bases from V and 3 bases from J, leaving 18 bases between. CDR3: CASSHIREGYNQPQHF. In DNA, the CDR3 is TGTGCCAGCAGCCACATCCGGGAAGGGTACAATCAGCCCCAGCATTTT.

Comment on this clone: The same CDR3 can be traced to other DNA sequences in this sample. The J gene is TRBJ2-7, the V gene TRBV19; 8 bases line up with TRBD2. This CDR3 contains 13 residues. Germline lookup yields CDR1 LNHDA and CDR2 SQIVND (reference sequence). V was pared by 6 bases and J by 0 bases, with 1 base of the junction left unmatched. The CDR3 sequence is CASSGGASYEQYF. CDR3 nucleotides: TGTGCCAGTAGCGGGGGGGCCTCCTACGAGCAGTACTTC.

This chain connects TRBV4-2 to TRBJ2-3; D might be TRBD2 (6 bases). The V gene lost 1 base and the J gene lost 2 bases, with 19 bases spanning the gap. Germline V CDR1 and CDR2: LGHNA, YNFKEQ. The CDR3 is 18 amino acids. CDR3 bases: TGTGCCAGCAGCCAAGTGAAGGGGACTCAGGTTCCCACAGATACGCAGTATTTT. This gives the protein CASSQVKGTQVPTDTQYF.

The chain's CDR3 is CASSNPAVRALSYNSPLHF. The CDR3 nucleotides read TGTGCCAGCAGCAATCCCGCTGTCAGGGCCCTCTCCTATAATTCACCCCTCCACTTT. The rearrangement uses TRBV21-1 and TRBJ1-6; TRBD1 is the table's D call and was not checked against the DNA. TRBV21-1 is a pseudogene segment. This CDR3 spans 19 amino acids.

The V call is TRBV6-1, the J call TRBJ2-3; TRBD2 matches 13 bases. Trimming cost V 2 bases and J 1 base; bases outside gene matches: 0. The CDR3 is made up of 16 amino acids. Per germline, CDR1 MNHNS and CDR2 SASEGT. CDR3 nucleotide sequence: TGTGCCAGCAGTGAAACTAGCGGGGGGGGCACAGATACGCAGTATTTT. As protein: CASSETSGGGTDTQYF.

The chain recombines TRBV27 with TRBJ2-1; 12 nucleotides line up with TRBD2. The CDR3 runs 17 residues. The germline V gene has CDR1 MNHEY and CDR2 SMNVEV (reference sequence). With 3 bases clipped from V and 7 bases from J, the junction kept 10 bases outside the gene matches. The CDR3 reads CASSLRPSGGALNEQFF. CDR3 nucleotide sequence: TGTGCCAGCAGTTTGCGGCCTAGCGGGGGGGCTTTAAATGAGCAGTTCTTC.

V gene TRBV10-2 combines with J gene TRBJ2-2, with D possibly being TRBD2 (6 bases). The CDR3 is 15 residues long. Germline V gene data show CDR1 as WSHSY and CDR2 as SAAADI. V was shortened by 5 bases and J by 2 bases, with 12 bases between the two germline ends. The CDR3 DNA reads as TGCGCCAGCAGTCCGGGACTCTTAAACACCGGGGAGCTGTTTTTT. Translation: CASSPGLLNTGELFF.

The chain is built from TRBV5-1 and TRBJ2-6; 10 nucleotides line up with TRBD2. From germline, CDR1 is SGHRS and CDR2 YFSETQ. The CDR3 consists of 17 residues. Trimming removed 1 base from V and 4 bases from J; junction bases left unmatched: 5. The CDR3 bases are TGCGCCAGCAGCTTGAGCGGGGGGGCCCCCGGGGCCAACGTCCTGACTTTC. Protein: CASSLSGGAPGANVLTF.

The chain joins TRBV19 to TRBJ2-1; a weak D match, TRBD1 (6 bases). The V end was cut by 4 bases, the J end by 6 bases, with 13 bases between. The V gene's germline CDR1 is LNHDA and CDR2 SQIVND (reference sequence). This CDR3 has 14 amino acids. The CDR3 loop reads CASSTGQVLNEQFF. The CDR3 region has the DNA TGTGCCAGTAGTACGGGACAAGTCCTCAATGAGCAGTTCTTC.

This clone showed up just once. The V and J genes are TRBV7-2 and TRBJ2-7; 8 positions agree with TRBD1. The CDR3 sequence is 15 residues long. Germline V CDR1 and CDR2: SGHTA, FQGNSA. V lost 5 bases and J lost 4; bases outside the gene matches: 10. The CDR3 DNA reads TGTGCCAGCAGCACTGGAGGACAGGGAAGGTACGAGCAGTACTTC. It yields the protein CASSTGGQGRYEQYF.

The V and J genes are TRBV10-2 and TRBJ1-1, with 9 bases fitting TRBD1. CDR3 length equals 14 residues. V trimming: 7 bases; J trimming: 1 base; junction bases outside the gene matches: 4. Germline V gives CDR1 WSHSY, CDR2 SAAADI. The CDR3 region is CASIRTGANTEAFF. The CDR3 bases are TGCGCCAGCATTAGGACAGGGGCGAACACTGAAGCTTTCTTT.

V gene TRBV18 combines with J gene TRBJ2-2, with D perhaps TRBD1 (5 bases). V lost 5 bases to trimming and J lost 1 base, with 8 bases between them. This CDR3 has 14 amino acids. Per germline, CDR1 KGHSH and CDR2 LQKENI. CDR3 nucleotide sequence: TGTGCCAGCTCAGGGGCAATGAACACCGGGGAGCTGTTTTTT. It yields the protein CASSGAMNTGELFF.

A few counts support this clone. The rearrangement uses TRBV30 and TRBJ1-6; D call uncertain. Germline assignment: CDR1 GTSNPN and CDR2 SVGIG (reference sequence). This CDR3 is 17 amino acids long. Trimming took 0 bases from V and 10 from J, leaving 22 bases between them. The CDR3 region is CAWSVPMTGSEGSPLHF. In DNA, the CDR3 is TGTGCCTGGAGTGTACCGATGACTGGGAGTGAGGGATCACCCCTCCACTTT.

CDR3 nucleotides: TGCGCCAGCAGCTTGGAGACAGCCTACGAGCAGTACTTC. The encoded protein is CASSLETAYEQYF. The chain combines TRBV5-1 with TRBJ2-7, with D perhaps TRBD1 (5 bases). CDR3 length: 13 amino acids. V lost 0 bases and J 2 bases, leaving 6 bases between the germline ends. Germline V lookup: CDR1 SGHRS, CDR2 YFSETQ.

This clone was seen once. The J gene is TRBJ1-3, the V gene TRBV11-2; 10 nucleotides line up with TRBD1. Trimming at V came to 1 base and at J to 0 bases, leaving 9 bases not matched to a gene. Germline CDR1 reads SGHAT; CDR2 reads FQNNGV. This CDR3 spans 19 amino acids. The chain's CDR3 is CASSLGTGGLKSSGNTIYF. CDR3 bases: TGTGCCAGCAGCTTAGGGACAGGGGGTTTGAAGAGCTCTGGAAACACCATATATTTT. The full variable domain, completed using reference TRBV11-2 and TRBJ1-3, is EAGVAQSPRYKIIEKRQSVAFWCNPISGHATLYWYQQILGQGPKLLIQFQNNGVVDDSQLPKDRFSAERLKGVDSTLKIQPAKLEDSAVYLCASSLGTGGLKSSGNTIYFGEGSWLTVV.